What follows is one TCR beta chain and its context. What it binds is not known. This sample was included in a study of regulatory T cells in long-lasting Graves disease. Whole-study results and caveats: Graves' patients with persistent disease showed TCR diversity lower than patients newly diagnosed.

Investigators prepared the TCR beta libraries by applying iRepertoire HTBI primers and Arm-PCR of CDR3 regions. TCRdb re-derived calls from the multiplex PCR reads in MiXCR, one entry per CDR3 protein. The data show roughly 400,000 distinct CDR3 sequences, with around 20% seen just once and roughly an eighth held by the top ten. The time point: persistent/refractory GD, antithyroid drugs over 5 years with positive TRAb. TCR sequences were obtained from RNA taken from PBMCs. CDR1 is SEHNR and CDR2 is FQNEAQ in the germline V gene (reference sequence). The V and J ends lost 6 bases and 1 base respectively, with 12 bases between them. The CDR3 is 15 residues long.

Sequencing used peripheral blood mononuclear cells (PBMCs), obtained when the disease was refractory, from a patient treated with antithyroid drugs. V and J are TRBV7-9 and TRBJ2-2, with D possibly matching TRBD2 (5 bases). The receptor comes from a female donor with Graves disease. CDR3 region: CASRGKAVNTGELFF. The CDR3 region has the DNA TGTGCCAGCAGAGGTAAAGCGGTGAACACCGGGGAGCTGTTTTTT.